The rows below give T cell receptor beta chains drawn from one sample of a study of cytomegalovirus exposure and HLA in healthy donors. Data came from immunoSEQ multiplex PCR; TCRdb stores just in-frame clones and leaves some out. The sample is made up of roughly 88,000 clones, and the top ten hold over 15% of it. The specimen was PBMCs. These receptors all stem from a man aged 45 to 65 in good health and CMV-seropositive. The CDR3 runs from the conserved cysteine through the conserved F or W. A D gene is named only where the DNA matches it firmly.

D: TRBD2; length: 13; V: TRBV27; J: TRBJ2-7; DNA: TGTGCCAGCAGTCGCCTAGCGGGAGACGAGCAGTACTTC; CDR3: CASSRLAGDEQYF
D: NA; length: 15; V: TRBV7-2; J: TRBJ2-3; DNA: TGTGCCAGCAGCCCTGACTACCTTAGCACAGATACGCAGTATTTT; CDR3: CASSPDYLSTDTQYF
D: TRBD1; length: 16; V: TRBV7-2; J: TRBJ2-2; DNA: TGTGCCAGCAGCTCACCGACAGGGGGCTATACCGGGGAGCTGTTTTTT; CDR3: CASSSPTGGYTGELFF
D: NA; length: 12; V: TRBV5-1; J: TRBJ1-2; DNA: TGCGCCAGCACCGGTTCTAACTATGGCTACACCTTC; CDR3: CASTGSNYGYTF
D: NA; length: 13; V: TRBV6-5; J: TRBJ2-7; DNA: TGTGCCAGCAGCAAAAAGACTTCCTACGAGCAGTACTTC; CDR3: CASSKKTSYEQYF
D: NA; length: 14; V: TRBV27; J: TRBJ2-2; DNA: TGTGCCAGCAGTTTAGGCAGAAACACCGGGGAGCTGTTTTTT; CDR3: CASSLGRNTGELFF
D: NA; length: 12; V: TRBV9; J: TRBJ1-2; DNA: TGTGCCAGCAGCGCCAACGGACAGGGCTACACCTTC; CDR3: CASSANGQGYTF
D: TRBD1; length: 13; V: TRBV7-9; J: TRBJ1-2; DNA: TGTGCCAGCAGCCTAGGACAGGGCAATGGCTACACCTTC; CDR3: CASSLGQGNGYTF
D: NA; length: 16; V: TRBV7-3; J: TRBJ1-2; DNA: TGTGCCAGCACCCCACGAACGGGAAGGTTTAACTATGGCTACACCTTC; CDR3: CASTPRTGRFNYGYTF
D: TRBD2; length: 17; V: TRBV7-9; J: TRBJ2-2; DNA: TGTGCCAGCAGCTTCGCCCCGGGACTAGCGGGCGCCGGGGAGCTGTTTTTT; CDR3: CASSFAPGLAGAGELFF